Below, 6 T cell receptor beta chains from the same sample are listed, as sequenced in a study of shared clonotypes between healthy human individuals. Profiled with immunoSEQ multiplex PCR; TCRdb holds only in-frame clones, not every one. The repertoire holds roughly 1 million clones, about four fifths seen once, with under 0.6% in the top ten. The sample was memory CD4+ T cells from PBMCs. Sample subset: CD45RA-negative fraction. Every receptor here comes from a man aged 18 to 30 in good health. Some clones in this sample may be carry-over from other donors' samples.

As DNA, the CDR3 is TGTGCCAGCCGACCTGGCACCGGGACAGGGTCCTACAATGAGCAGTTCTTC. Translation gives CASRPGTGTGSYNEQFF. This sequence joins TRBV28 and TRBJ2-1, with 9 bases that match TRBD1. Germline V gene sequence: CDR1 MDHEN, CDR2 SYDVKM. V lost 8 bases, J lost 1 base, and 12 bases stayed unmatched. This CDR3 has 17 amino acids.

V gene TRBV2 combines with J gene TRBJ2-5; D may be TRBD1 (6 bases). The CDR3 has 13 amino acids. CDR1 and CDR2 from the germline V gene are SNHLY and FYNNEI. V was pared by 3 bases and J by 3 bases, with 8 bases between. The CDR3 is CASSENREETQYF. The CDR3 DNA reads TGTGCCAGCAGTGAGAACAGGGAAGAGACCCAGTACTTC.

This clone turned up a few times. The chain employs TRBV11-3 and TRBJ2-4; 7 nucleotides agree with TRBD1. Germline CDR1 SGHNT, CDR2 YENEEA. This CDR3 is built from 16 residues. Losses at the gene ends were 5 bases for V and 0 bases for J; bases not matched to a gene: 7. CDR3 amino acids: CASSPGQLGAKNIQYF. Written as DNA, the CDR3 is TGTGCCAGCAGCCCGGGACAGCTCGGAGCCAAAAACATTCAGTACTTC.

In nucleotides, the CDR3 is TGTGCCAGCAGGGGACTAGCGACCTACAATGAGCAGTTCTTC. Its protein is CASRGLATYNEQFF. The rearrangement uses TRBV6-1 and TRBJ2-1; 10 bases line up with TRBD2. CDR1 is MNHNS, CDR2 SASEGT, per germline. With V trimmed by 6 bases and J by 2 bases, 1 base remained unmatched. This CDR3 is built from 14 residues.

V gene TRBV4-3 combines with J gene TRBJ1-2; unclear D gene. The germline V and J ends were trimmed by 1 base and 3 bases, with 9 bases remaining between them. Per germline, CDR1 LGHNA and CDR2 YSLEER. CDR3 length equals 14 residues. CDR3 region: CASSQGVQDYGYTF. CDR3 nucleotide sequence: TGCGCCAGCAGCCAAGGAGTTCAGGACTATGGCTACACCTTC.

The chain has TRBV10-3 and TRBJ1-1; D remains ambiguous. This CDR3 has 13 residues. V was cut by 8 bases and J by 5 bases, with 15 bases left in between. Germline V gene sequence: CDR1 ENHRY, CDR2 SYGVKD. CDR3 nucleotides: TGTGCCATCCGTTCCCGCGGAGAAACTGAAGCTTTCTTT. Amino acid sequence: CAIRSRGETEAFF.